This T cell receptor (beta chain) was captured by sequencing in a study of regulatory T cells in long-lasting Graves disease. This CDR3 contains 14 residues. Germline lookup yields CDR1 MNHEY and CDR2 SMNVEV (reference sequence). Losses at the gene ends were 6 bases for V and 5 bases for J; bases not matched to a gene: 9. The time point is: persistent/refractory GD, antithyroid drugs over 5 years with positive TRAb. RNA from PBMCs was the source of the TCR library. HTBI primers from iRepertoire and Arm-PCR of CDR3 regions yielded the TCR beta libraries. TCRdb fed the multiplex PCR reads into MiXCR, producing one record per CDR3 protein. The data hold 400,000 to 500,000 distinct CDR3 sequences, with approximately 23% observed a single time. This clonotype was counted ten times or more.

Sequenced material: peripheral blood mononuclear cells (PBMCs), taken when the disease was refractory, from a patient treated with antithyroid drugs. The V gene is TRBV27, the J gene TRBJ1-1; 7 bases fit TRBD1. This TCR was sampled from a female donor with Graves disease. The CDR3 nucleotides read TGTGCCAGCAGAGAACAGGGGAGTTGGACTGAAGCTTTCTTT. This codes for CASREQGSWTEAFF.